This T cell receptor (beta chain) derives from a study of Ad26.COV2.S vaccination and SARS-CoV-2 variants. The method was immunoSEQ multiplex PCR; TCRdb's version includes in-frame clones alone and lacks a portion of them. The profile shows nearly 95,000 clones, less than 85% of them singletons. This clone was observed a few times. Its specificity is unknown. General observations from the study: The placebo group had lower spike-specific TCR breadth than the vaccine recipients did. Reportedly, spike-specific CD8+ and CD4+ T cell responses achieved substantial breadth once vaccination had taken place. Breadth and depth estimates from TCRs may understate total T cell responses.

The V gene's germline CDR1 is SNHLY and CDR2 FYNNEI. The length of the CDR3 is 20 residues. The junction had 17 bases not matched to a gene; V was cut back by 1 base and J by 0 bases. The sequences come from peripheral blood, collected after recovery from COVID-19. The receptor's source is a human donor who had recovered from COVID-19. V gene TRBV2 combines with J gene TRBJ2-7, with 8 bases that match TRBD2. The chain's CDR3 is CASSEGLSGRTGVPSYEQYF. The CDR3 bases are TGTGCCAGCAGTGAAGGATTGAGCGGGAGAACCGGTGTTCCCTCCTACGAGCAGTACTTC.